This T cell receptor beta chain was sequenced during a study of blood T cell repertoires in COVID-19. Sequenced by immunoSEQ multiplex PCR; TCRdb stores in-frame clones only, minus some. Among under 120,000 clones listed, around 83% were seen once. The CDR3 covers 13 residues. The germline V gene encodes CDR1 LNHDA and CDR2 SQIVND (reference sequence). Trimming removed 4 bases from V and 7 bases from J, with 13 bases in between. The rearrangement links TRBV19 to TRBJ2-5, with a tentative D call TRBD1 (7 bases). The sequencing sample was made of peripheral blood. The clonotype originates from a human donor in a cohort sampled during active COVID-19. The CDR3 nucleotides read TGTGCCAGTAGTAAGGGGGCCGGGGGGACCCAGTACTTC. Protein product: CASSKGAGGTQYF.